This TCR beta chain was retrieved from a study of shared clonotypes between healthy human individuals. Study overall: CD8 memory received one plate per donor, CD8 naive two, CD4 memory three and CD4 naive three.

Positively selected for CCR7, the CD45RO-negative cells used as naive CD8 cells excluded terminally differentiated effector memory CD45RA+ cells. Study observations and caveats: Clonotype sharing across donors was expected to vary with sequencing depth. Among the subsets, naive ones generally showed larger estimated richness than memory ones.

On this clone: Its matching antigen is unknown.

Study processing details: Junction-only immunoSEQ sequences carried no quality scores, so filtering differed. Method: immunoSEQ multiplex PCR; TCRdb's copy keeps in-frame clones and lacks some. Clone size and the V and J calls come from that table; the DNA yielded D and trimming. The sample shows 1.5 million to 2.5 million clones, about 95% of them seen only once. Losses at the gene ends were 1 base for V and 4 bases for J; bases not matched to a gene: 11. The germline V gene encodes CDR1 SGHRS and CDR2 YFSETQ. CDR3 length: 17 residues. This TCR derives from a man aged 18 to 30 in good health. The sample consisted of naive CD8+ T cells sorted from blood. The rearrangement links TRBV5-1 to TRBJ2-3, with TRBD1 identical over 8 bases. In DNA form, the CDR3 reads TGCGCCAGCAGCTTGAATGCGGACAGGGTGGACGCAGATACGCAGTATTTT. Its protein product is CASSLNADRVDADTQYF.